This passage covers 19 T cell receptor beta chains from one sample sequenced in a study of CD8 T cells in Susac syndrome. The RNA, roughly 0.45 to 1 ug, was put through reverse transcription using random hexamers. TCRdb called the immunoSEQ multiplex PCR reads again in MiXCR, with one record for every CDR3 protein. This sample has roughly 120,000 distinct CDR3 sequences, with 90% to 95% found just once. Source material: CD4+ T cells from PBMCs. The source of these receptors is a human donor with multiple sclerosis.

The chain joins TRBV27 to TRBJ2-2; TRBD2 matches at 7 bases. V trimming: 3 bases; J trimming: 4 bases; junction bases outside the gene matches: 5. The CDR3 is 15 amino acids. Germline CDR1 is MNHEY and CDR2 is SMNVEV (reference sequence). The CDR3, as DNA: TGTGCCAGCAGTTTGTGGAGCGGGGTCACCGGGGAGCTGTTTTTT. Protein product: CASSLWSGVTGELFF.

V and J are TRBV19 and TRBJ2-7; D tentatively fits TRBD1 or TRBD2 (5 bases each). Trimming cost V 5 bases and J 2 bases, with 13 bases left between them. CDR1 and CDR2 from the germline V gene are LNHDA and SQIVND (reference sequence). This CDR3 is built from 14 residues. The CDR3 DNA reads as TGTGCCAGTAGTCTCGGGGCCGCTGCCTACGAGCAGTACTTC. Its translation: CASSLGAAAYEQYF.

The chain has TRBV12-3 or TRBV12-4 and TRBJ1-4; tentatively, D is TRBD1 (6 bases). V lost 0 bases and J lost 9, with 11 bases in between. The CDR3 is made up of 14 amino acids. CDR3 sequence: CASSLAQGLKKLFF. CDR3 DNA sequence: TGTGCCAGCAGTTTAGCCCAGGGGCTGAAAAAACTGTTTTTT.

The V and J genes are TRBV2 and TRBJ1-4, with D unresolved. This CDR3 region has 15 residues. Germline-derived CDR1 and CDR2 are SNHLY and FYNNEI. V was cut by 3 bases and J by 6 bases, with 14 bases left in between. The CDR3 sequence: CASSERLGSYEKLFF. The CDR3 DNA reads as TGTGCCAGCAGTGAGCGGTTAGGGAGTTATGAAAAACTGTTTTTT.

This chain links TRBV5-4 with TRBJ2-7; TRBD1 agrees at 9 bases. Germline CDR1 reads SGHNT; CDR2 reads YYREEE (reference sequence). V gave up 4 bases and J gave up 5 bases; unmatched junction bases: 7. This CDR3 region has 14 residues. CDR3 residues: CASSLRDRENEQYF. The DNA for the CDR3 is TGTGCCAGCAGCCTGAGGGACAGGGAAAACGAGCAGTACTTC.

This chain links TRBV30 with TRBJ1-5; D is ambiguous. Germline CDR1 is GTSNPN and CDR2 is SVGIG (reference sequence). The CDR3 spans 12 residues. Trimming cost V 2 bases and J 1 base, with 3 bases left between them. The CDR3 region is CAWSPSNQPQHF. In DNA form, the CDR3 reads TGTGCCTGGAGTCCAAGCAATCAGCCCCAGCATTTT.

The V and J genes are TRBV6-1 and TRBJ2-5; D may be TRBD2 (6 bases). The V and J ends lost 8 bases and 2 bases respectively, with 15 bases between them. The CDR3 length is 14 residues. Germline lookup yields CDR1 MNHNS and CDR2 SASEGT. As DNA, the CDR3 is TGTGCCAGCGTCACCGGGGCGGGACAAGAGACCCAGTACTTC. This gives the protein CASVTGAGQETQYF.

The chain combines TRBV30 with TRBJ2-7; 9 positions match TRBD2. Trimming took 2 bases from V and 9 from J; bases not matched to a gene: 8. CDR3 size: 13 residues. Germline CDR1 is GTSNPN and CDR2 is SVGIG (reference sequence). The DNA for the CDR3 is TGTGCCTGGAGTCTAGCGGGACCGAATGGGCAGTACTTC. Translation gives CAWSLAGPNGQYF.

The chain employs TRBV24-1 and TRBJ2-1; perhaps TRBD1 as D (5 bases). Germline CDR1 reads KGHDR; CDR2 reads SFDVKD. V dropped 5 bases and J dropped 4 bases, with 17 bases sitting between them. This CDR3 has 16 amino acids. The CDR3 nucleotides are TGTGCCACCAGTGCCTCGGACATTACTCTTTACAATGAGCAGTTCTTC. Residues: CATSASDITLYNEQFF.

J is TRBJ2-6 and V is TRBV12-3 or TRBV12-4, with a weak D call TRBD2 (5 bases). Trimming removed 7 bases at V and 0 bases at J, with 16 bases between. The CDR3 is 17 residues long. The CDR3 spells CASIFRRDLSGANVLTF. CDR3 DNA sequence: TGTGCCAGCATATTTAGACGGGATCTCTCTGGGGCCAACGTCCTGACTTTC.

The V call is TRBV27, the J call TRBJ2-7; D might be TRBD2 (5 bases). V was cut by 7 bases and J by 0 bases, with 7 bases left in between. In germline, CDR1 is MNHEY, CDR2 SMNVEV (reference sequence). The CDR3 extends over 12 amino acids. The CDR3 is CASTGNSYEQYF. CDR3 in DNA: TGTGCCAGCACGGGGAACTCCTACGAGCAGTACTTC.

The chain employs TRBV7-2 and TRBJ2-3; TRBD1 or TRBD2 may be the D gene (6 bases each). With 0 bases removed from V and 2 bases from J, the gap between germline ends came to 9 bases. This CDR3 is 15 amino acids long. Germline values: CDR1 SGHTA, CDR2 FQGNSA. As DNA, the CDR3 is TGTGCCAGCAGCTTAGCGGGGGGCTACACAGATACGCAGTATTTT. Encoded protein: CASSLAGGYTDTQYF. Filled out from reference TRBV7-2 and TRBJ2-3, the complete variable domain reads GAGVSQSPSNKVTEKGKDVELRCDPISGHTALYWYRQSLGQGLEFLIYFQGNSAPDKSGLPSDRFSAERTGGSVSTLTIQRTQQEDSAVYLCASSLAGGYTDTQYFGPGTRLTVL.

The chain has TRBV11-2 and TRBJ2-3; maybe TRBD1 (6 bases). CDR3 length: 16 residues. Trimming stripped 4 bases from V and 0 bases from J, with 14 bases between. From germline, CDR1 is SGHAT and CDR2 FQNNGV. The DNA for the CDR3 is TGTGCCAGCAGCTCGAGGACAGTGAGTAGCACAGATACGCAGTATTTT. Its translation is CASSSRTVSSTDTQYF.

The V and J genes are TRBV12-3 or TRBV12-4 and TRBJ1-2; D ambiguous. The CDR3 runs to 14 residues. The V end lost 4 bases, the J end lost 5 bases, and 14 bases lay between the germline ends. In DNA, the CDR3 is TGTGCCAGCAGTTCGGAACTGTCTGGGTATGGCTACACCTTC. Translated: CASSSELSGYGYTF.

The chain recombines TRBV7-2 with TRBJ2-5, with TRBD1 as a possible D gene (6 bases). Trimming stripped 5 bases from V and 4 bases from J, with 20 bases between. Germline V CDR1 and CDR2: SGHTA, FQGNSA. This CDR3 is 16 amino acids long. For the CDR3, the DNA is TGTGCCAGCAGCCACTCAACGGGACAAGGCTCAGAGACCCAGTACTTC. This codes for CASSHSTGQGSETQYF.

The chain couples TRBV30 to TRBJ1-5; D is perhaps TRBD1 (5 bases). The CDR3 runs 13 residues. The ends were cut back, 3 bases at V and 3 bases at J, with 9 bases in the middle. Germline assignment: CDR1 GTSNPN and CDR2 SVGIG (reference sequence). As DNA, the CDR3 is TGTGCCTGGAGCGGACAACTCAATCAGCCCCAGCATTTT. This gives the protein CAWSGQLNQPQHF. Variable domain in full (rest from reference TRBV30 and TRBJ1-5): SQTIHQWPATLVQPVGSPLSLECTVEGTSNPNLYWYRQAAGRGLQLLFYSVGIGQISSEVPQNLSASRPQDRQFILSSKKLLLSDSGFYLCAWSGQLNQPQHFGDGTRLSIL.

In nucleotides, the CDR3 is TGTGCCAGCCTAGACAGGGGTGCGACTGAAGCTTTCTTT. Its translation: CASLDRGATEAFF. The rearrangement uses TRBV19 and TRBJ1-1; TRBD1 matches 8 bases. Trimming took 9 bases from V and 5 from J; bases not matched to a gene: 8. The CDR3 contains 13 residues. The germline V gene has CDR1 LNHDA and CDR2 SQIVND (reference sequence). Combining the CDR3 with reference TRBV19 and TRBJ1-1 gives the whole variable domain DGGITQSPKYLFRKEGQNVTLSCEQNLNHDAMYWYRQDPGQGLRLIYYSQIVNDFQKGDIAEGYSVSREKKESFPLTVTSAQKNPTAFYLCASLDRGATEAFFGQGTRLTVV.

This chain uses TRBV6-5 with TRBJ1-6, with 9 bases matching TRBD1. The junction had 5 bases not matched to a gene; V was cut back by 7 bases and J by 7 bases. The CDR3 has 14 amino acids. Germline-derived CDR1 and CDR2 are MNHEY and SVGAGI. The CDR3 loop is CASNRGQGNSPLHF. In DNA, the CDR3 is TGTGCCAGCAATCGGGGACAGGGAAATTCACCCCTCCACTTT.

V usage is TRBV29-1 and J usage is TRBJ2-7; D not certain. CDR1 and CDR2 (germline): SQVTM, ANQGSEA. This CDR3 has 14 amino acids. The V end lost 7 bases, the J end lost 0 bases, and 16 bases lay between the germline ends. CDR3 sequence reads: CSAAGQESSYEQYF. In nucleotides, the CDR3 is TGCAGCGCCGCTGGCCAGGAAAGCTCCTACGAGCAGTACTTC.